This entry is about one TCR beta chain. This sample was included in a study of cytomegalovirus exposure and HLA in healthy donors. This PCR relied on a set of 60 Vbeta primers and 13 Jbeta primers. Original processing notes: As a later analysis found, there were 82 million or so unique TCR beta chains, of which roughly 11 million were shared. TCRdb keeps only in-frame clones here, not all; method: immunoSEQ multiplex PCR. V and J calls and clone size come straight from that table; D and trimming were deduced from the DNA. In the table there are approximately 100,000 clones, roughly 70% of which are singletons. CDR1 is LNHDA and CDR2 is SQIVND in the germline V gene (reference sequence). J was trimmed by 2 bases and V by 6 bases; bases with no gene match: 3. The CDR3 spans 15 residues.

This receptor was taken from a man aged 50 to 60 in good health and CMV-seronegative. Material for sequencing was PBMCs. This chain joins TRBV19 and TRBJ2-3, with 12 bases aligning to TRBD2. This chain's CDR3 is CASRTSGGLTDTQYF. CDR3 DNA: TGTGCCAGTAGGACTAGCGGGGGACTCACAGATACGCAGTATTTT.